This T cell receptor (beta chain) originates from a study of control samples from healthy donors and cancer patients. Germline lookup yields CDR1 MNHEY and CDR2 SVGAGI. V lost 3 bases and J lost 6, with 17 bases in between. The CDR3 has 15 amino acids. The data were produced by immunoSEQ multiplex PCR, yet TCRdb's version contains in-frame clones alone and is incomplete. In the table there are under 30,000 clones, approximately 85% of which are singletons. V and J are TRBV6-5 and TRBJ1-1; D not resolved. This TCR was sampled from a woman aged 60-70 years with head and neck cancer. Sequenced: PBMCs. CDR3: CASSYAPPVVPEAFF. In nucleotides, the CDR3 is TGTGCCAGCAGTTATGCCCCTCCTGTGGTCCCTGAAGCTTTCTTT.